This is a list of T cell receptor beta chains from one sample in a study of read filtering for tumor transcriptome and immune sequencing. MiXCR, run by TCRdb on the reads, gives a single entry per CDR3 protein. Of about 86,000 distinct CDR3 sequences listed, 12% are singletons. The sample consisted of a population of CD138-negative cells sorted from bone marrow. These receptors all stem from a donor at least 40 years old with multiple myeloma. Both conserved end residues are part of each CDR3. The D gene is left open where the match is weak. Size values are once, few and many counts, or a class for expanded clones, and some rows have none.

v_gene	j_gene	d_gene	abundance	CDR3nt	CDR3aa
TRBV7-2	TRBJ2-1	TRBD2	many	TGTGCCAGCAGCTTCACTAGCGGAGTCTACAATGAGCAGTTCTTC	CASSFTSGVYNEQFF
TRBV18	TRBJ1-1	TRBD1	many	TGTGCCAGCTCACCACAGGAGGGGGCGAACACTGAAGCTTTCTTT	CASSPQEGANTEAFF
TRBV11-3	TRBJ2-2	NA	many	TGTGCCAGCAGCTTAGGAGTGGGAGACACCGGGGAGCTGTTTTTT	CASSLGVGDTGELFF
TRBV24-1	TRBJ2-1	NA	many	TGTGCCACCAGTGATGGGCAGGGGCTCTACAATGAGCAGTTCTTC	CATSDGQGLYNEQFF
TRBV11-2	TRBJ2-3	NA	many	TGTGCCAGCAGCTTAAGCTTGAACGTCCGGGCAGATACGCAGTATTTT	CASSLSLNVRADTQYF
TRBV5-6	TRBJ2-1	TRBD2	many	TGTGCCAGCAGCACACGGGAGGGACTAGCGAATAATGAGCAGTTCTTC	CASSTREGLANNEQFF
TRBV30	TRBJ2-2	NA	many	TGTGCCTGGAGTGATGGGCAGGTGGAGCTGTTTTTT	CAWSDGQVELFF
TRBV30	TRBJ2-7	NA	many	TGTGCCTGGAGTGTAACCCCCATTGGCGAGCAGTACTTC	CAWSVTPIGEQYF
TRBV5-1	TRBJ2-1	TRBD2	many	TGCGCCAGCAGTACCGGGACTAGCGGCTACAATGGGCAGTTCTTC	CASSTGTSGYNGQFF
TRBV28	TRBJ2-1	NA	few	TGTGCCAGCGGACAGACCTACAATGAGCAGTTCTTC	CASGQTYNEQFF
TRBV11-2	TRBJ2-3	NA	many	TGTGCCAGCGGGGATGGTACGCAGTATTTT	CASGDGTQYF
TRBV20-1	TRBJ1-1	NA	many	TGCAGTCCACAACCGAAGTGGGGGGCCGGTGAAGCTTTCTTT	CSPQPKWGAGEAFF
TRBV29-1	TRBJ1-5	NA	NA	TGCAGCGTTGAGGAGACAGGAGATCAGCCCCAGCATTTT	CSVEETGDQPQHF
TRBV7-2	TRBJ2-3	TRBD2	many	TGTGCCAGCAGCTTAACGAGTAGCGGGAGAGATACGCAGTATTTT	CASSLTSSGRDTQYF
TRBV7-9	TRBJ2-1	TRBD2	many	TGTGCCAGCAGCTTACCTAGCGGGAGGTCCCACAATGAGCAGTTCTTC	CASSLPSGRSHNEQFF
TRBV9	TRBJ2-1	NA	NA	TGTGCCAGCAGCGTAGCGGGAAACAGCAATGAGCAGTTCTTC	CASSVAGNSNEQFF
TRBV3-1	TRBJ1-2	NA	many	TGTGCCAGCAGCCAAGCTAGCGGGAATGATGGCTACACCTTC	CASSQASGNDGYTF
TRBV5-1	TRBJ2-2	TRBD1	many	TGCGCCAGCAGCTTGGCCGGGACAGTGAACACCGGGGAGCTGTTTTTT	CASSLAGTVNTGELFF
TRBV11-3	TRBJ2-1	NA	many	TGTGCCAGCAGCTTAAACATAGAGAATGAGCAGTTCTTC	CASSLNIENEQFF
TRBV7-8	TRBJ1-1	NA	many	TGTGCCAGCAGCTTAGGAGCCGGGCTGAACACTGAAGCTTTCTTT	CASSLGAGLNTEAFF
TRBV2	TRBJ2-1	TRBD2	many	TGTGCCAGCAGTGAAAGCGGGGGGTACAATGAGCAGTTCTTC	CASSESGGYNEQFF
TRBV29-1	TRBJ2-5	NA	many	TGCAGCGTTGAACAGGGGTTTGGGGAGACCCAGTACTTC	CSVEQGFGETQYF
TRBV28	TRBJ2-1	TRBD2	many	TGTGCCAGCACTAGGGGTAGCGGGAGCCCGAGGGGAGAGCAGTTCTTC	CASTRGSGSPRGEQFF
TRBV28	TRBJ2-1	TRBD2	many	TGTGCCAGCAGTTTACTGAGACTAGCGGGTACGGCTGAGCAGTTCTTC	CASSLLRLAGTAEQFF
TRBV19	TRBJ2-6	NA	many	TGTGCCAGTAGTCCGGTGCTAAACAACGTCCTGACTTTC	CASSPVLNNVLTF
TRBV29-1	TRBJ1-5	NA	many	TGCAGCGTGGCAGGGGCAGACCTCAATCAGCCCCAGCATTTT	CSVAGADLNQPQHF
TRBV11-2	TRBJ2-3	NA	few	TGTGCCAGCAGACCGGCAGGGACGGATACGCAGTATTTT	CASRPAGTDTQYF